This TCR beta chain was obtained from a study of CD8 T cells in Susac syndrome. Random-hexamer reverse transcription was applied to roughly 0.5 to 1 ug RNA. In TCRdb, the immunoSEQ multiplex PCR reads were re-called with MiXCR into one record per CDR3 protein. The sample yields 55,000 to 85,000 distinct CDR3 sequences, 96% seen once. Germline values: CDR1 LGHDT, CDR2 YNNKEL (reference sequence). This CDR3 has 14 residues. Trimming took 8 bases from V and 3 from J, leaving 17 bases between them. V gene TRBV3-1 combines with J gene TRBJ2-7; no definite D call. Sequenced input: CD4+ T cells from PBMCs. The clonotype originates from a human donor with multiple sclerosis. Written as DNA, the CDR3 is TGTGCCAGCGCCTCCCCCGTCGGCCACTACGAGCAGTACTTC. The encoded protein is CASASPVGHYEQYF.